These T cell receptor beta chains were read from a single sample in a study of blood T cell repertoires in COVID-19. Repertoires were generated with immunoSEQ multiplex PCR, while TCRdb's copy carries only in-frame clones and drops some. The sample has some 140,000 clones, around 80% seen once; the top ten hold over 9.5%. Sequencing was done on a sample of peripheral blood. These receptors were obtained from a man between 60 and 70 years old who had recovered from COVID-19. The CDR3 runs from the conserved cysteine through the conserved F or W. The order of the fields is J gene, clone size, V gene, D gene, CDR3 length, CDR3 DNA, CDR3 protein. A D gene is named only where the DNA matches it firmly. Clone size is shown for a subset of rows, as once, few, many or a class of expanded clone.

TRBJ2-2 NA TRBV6-1 TRBD2 17 TGTGCCAGCAGTGACCAACTAGCGGGAGAGGTCACCGGGGAGCTGTTTTTT CASSDQLAGEVTGELFF
TRBJ2-2 NA TRBV5-1 TRBD2 18 TGCGCCAGCAGCTTGAGACTAGCGGGCTTCGCGAACACCGGGGAGCTGTTTTTT CASSLRLAGFANTGELFF
TRBJ1-3 NA TRBV6-5 NA 15 TGTGCCAGCAGTTTTACAGGGTTCTCTGGAAACACCATATATTTT CASSFTGFSGNTIYF
TRBJ1-4 NA TRBV4-1 TRBD1 16 TGCGCCAGCAGCCAACTATCCGGGACAGGAAGAGAAAAACTGTTTTTT CASSQLSGTGREKLFF
TRBJ1-4 NA TRBV15 TRBD1 13 TGTGCCACCAGCGGAGGGACAGGTGAAAAACTGTTTTTT CATSGGTGEKLFF
TRBJ2-2 once TRBV6-2/TRBV6-3 TRBD1 18 TGTGCCAGCAGTGACCCGGGACAGGGGGGAGCTCTGACCGGGGAGCTGTTTTTT CASSDPGQGGALTGELFF
TRBJ2-5 NA TRBV6-5 TRBD1 15 TGTGCCAGCAGTTACTCGCAGGGGGCTTCAGAGACCCAGTACTTC CASSYSQGASETQYF
TRBJ2-3 NA TRBV5-1 TRBD2 16 TGCGCCAGCAGCCCCGGGACTAGCGGGAGCACAGATACGCAGTATTTT CASSPGTSGSTDTQYF
TRBJ1-2 NA TRBV18 TRBD1 15 TGTGCCAGCTCACCGGTACAGGGGGCCAACAATGGCTACACCTTC CASSPVQGANNGYTF
TRBJ2-1 NA TRBV4-3 NA 14 TGCGCCAGCAGCCAAGATCGACAGCCCTTGACCCAGTTCTTC CASSQDRQPLTQFF
TRBJ1-4 NA TRBV5-1 TRBD1 15 TGCGCCAGCAGCTCAGGGGGACCAGCTAATGAAAAACTGTTTTTT CASSSGGPANEKLFF
TRBJ1-1 few TRBV27 NA 14 TGTGCCAGCAGTTCAATTCCAGAGAACACTGAAGCTTTCTTT CASSSIPENTEAFF
TRBJ1-2 NA TRBV30 NA 16 TGTGCCTGGAGTGTTCCGGGACAATACCTTTCCTATGGCTACACCTTC CAWSVPGQYLSYGYTF
TRBJ2-5 NA TRBV5-4 TRBD2 16 TGTGCCAGCAGCCTCCGGCTAGCGGGAGTAGGGGAGACCCAGTACTTC CASSLRLAGVGETQYF
TRBJ2-3 NA TRBV5-1 TRBD2 15 TGCGCCAGCAGCTTGTCAACGGGAGGGCCGGATACGCAGTATTTT CASSLSTGGPDTQYF
TRBJ1-5 NA TRBV6-2/TRBV6-3 NA 12 TGTGCCAGCAGTTACCTTCAGGGGCCCCAGCATTTT CASSYLQGPQHF
TRBJ2-7 NA TRBV3-1/TRBV3-2 NA 15 TGTGCCAGCAGCCAGTTCCGGGACAATACCTACGAGCAGTACTTC CASSQFRDNTYEQYF
TRBJ1-5 NA TRBV19 TRBD1 15 TGTGCCAGTAGCGACAGGGACAGAAGCAATCAGCCCCAGCATTTT CASSDRDRSNQPQHF
TRBJ2-1 NA TRBV7-3 TRBD2 16 TGTGCCAGCAGCTTAAAAGCGGGAGATCCCTACAATGAGCAGTTCTTC CASSLKAGDPYNEQFF